This T cell receptor (beta chain) appears in the sequencing data of a study of identical twins. TCRdb recomputed calls from the 5' RACE reads with MiXCR, one row per CDR3 protein. The top ten hold about an eighth of the sample, which has hundreds of thousands of distinct CDR3 sequences, about 20% seen once. This CDR3 is 15 amino acids long. J was trimmed by 8 bases and V by 4 bases; bases with no gene match: 9. Per the germline V gene, CDR1 is SGHRS and CDR2 is YFSETQ. These data were also filed under a second study, of T cells expressing NK-cell markers.

The receptor comes from a woman between 18 and 30 years old in good health. The chain recombines TRBV5-1 with TRBJ1-6; 7 positions agree with TRBD1. Sequencing used PBMCs. This CDR3 is CASSVRGQEDSPLHF. For the CDR3, the DNA is TGCGCCAGCAGCGTGAGGGGGCAGGAGGATTCACCCCTCCACTTT.